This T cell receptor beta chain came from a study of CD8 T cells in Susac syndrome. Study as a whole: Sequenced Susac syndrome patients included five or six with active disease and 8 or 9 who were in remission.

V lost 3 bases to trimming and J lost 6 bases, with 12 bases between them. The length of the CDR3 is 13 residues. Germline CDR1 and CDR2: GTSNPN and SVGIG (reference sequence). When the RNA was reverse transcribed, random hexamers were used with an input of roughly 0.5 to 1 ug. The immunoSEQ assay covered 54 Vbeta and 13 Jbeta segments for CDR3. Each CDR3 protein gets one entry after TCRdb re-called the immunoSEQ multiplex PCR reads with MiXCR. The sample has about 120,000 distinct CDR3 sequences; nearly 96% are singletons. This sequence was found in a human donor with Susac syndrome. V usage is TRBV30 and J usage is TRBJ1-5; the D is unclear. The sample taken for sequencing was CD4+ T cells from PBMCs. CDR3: CAWSALGGQPQHF. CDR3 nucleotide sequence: TGTGCCTGGAGCGCCCTGGGAGGTCAGCCCCAGCATTTT.